The present entry profiles one T cell receptor (beta chain) with its context. Its antigen remains unknown. TCR alpha and TCR beta cDNA libraries with sample barcodes and UMIs came from 5'RACE using constant-segment primers. TCRdb independently ran MiXCR on the 5' RACE reads; one entry per CDR3 protein. The sample includes 100,000 to 150,000 distinct CDR3 sequences, around 15% of them seen just once. This sample is part of a study of T-cell memory formation after mild COVID-19. Whole-study findings and limits: Day 37-peaking second-wave clones had unconfirmed SARS-CoV-2 specificity.

This CDR3 has 13 amino acids. The V end lost 0 bases, the J end lost 4 bases, and 7 bases lay between the germline ends. Germline values: CDR1 SGHRS, CDR2 YFSETQ. The V and J genes are TRBV5-1 and TRBJ1-1, with D unclear. Sequences were obtained from PBMCs or a T cell subset sorted from them (not recorded which). The receptor was isolated from a young man who had mild COVID-19 (a few samples of this study predate the infection). Cell type and time point are not known. CDR3 loop: CASSLGGGTEAFF. The CDR3 bases are TGCGCCAGCAGCTTGGGTGGAGGCACTGAAGCTTTCTTT.